These 26 T cell receptor beta chains were all obtained from the same sample, sequenced in a study of STAT5B mutations in CD4+ large granular lymphocyte leukemia. Data came from immunoSEQ multiplex PCR; TCRdb stores just in-frame clones and leaves some out. The profile shows roughly 46,000 clones, roughly 80% of them singletons. The sample consisted of CD4+ T cells from blood buffy coats. Source of these receptors: a human donor in good health.

In its sample, this clone was seen a few times. This chain uses TRBV18 with TRBJ2-1; D ambiguous. CDR1 KGHSH and CDR2 LQKENI come from the germline V gene. The CDR3 spans 12 residues. V gave up 4 bases and J gave up 7 bases, with 8 bases separating them. CDR3 residues: CASSQSRNEQFF. CDR3 DNA sequence: TGTGCCAGCTCACAGTCTCGGAATGAGCAGTTCTTC.

This clone showed up just a few times. The chain has TRBV2 and TRBJ2-5; tentative D call: TRBD2 (6 bases). Deletions cut 2 bases from V and 2 bases from J, with 15 bases between. This CDR3 contains 16 residues. Per the germline V gene, CDR1 is SNHLY and CDR2 is FYNNEI. The CDR3 nucleotides are TGTGCCAGCAGTGAAAGTGGCGGGGCGTCTCAAGAGACCCAGTACTTC. This translates into CASSESGGASQETQYF.

V and J are TRBV5-6 and TRBJ1-3, with D uncertain. Trimming stripped 4 bases from V and 2 bases from J, with 10 bases between. The CDR3 extends over 14 amino acids. The germline gives CDR1 SGHDT, CDR2 YYEEEE. Here the CDR3 reads CASSRVLPGNTIYF. The CDR3, as DNA: TGTGCCAGCAGCAGGGTACTACCTGGAAACACCATATATTTT.

This sequence joins TRBV5-6 and TRBJ2-1, with TRBD1 as a possible D gene (5 bases). The V and J ends lost 7 bases and 4 bases respectively, with 15 bases between them. Germline CDR1 and CDR2: SGHDT and YYEEEE. The CDR3 has 14 amino acids. The CDR3 DNA reads as TGTGCCAGCGCTCGGCAGGGCGGTTACAATGAGCAGTTCTTC. Residues: CASARQGGYNEQFF.

The gene calls are TRBV5-1 and TRBJ2-3; D is perhaps TRBD1 (5 bases). The ends were cut back, 0 bases at V and 0 bases at J, with 8 bases in the middle. Germline assignment: CDR1 SGHRS and CDR2 YFSETQ. The CDR3 length is 15 residues. CDR3 loop: CASSLGTYSTDTQYF. The CDR3 region has the DNA TGCGCCAGCAGCTTGGGGACATATAGCACAGATACGCAGTATTTT.

The DNA for the CDR3 is TGTGCCAGCAGCCTGGACAGGGAAGAGACCCAGTACTTC. Residues: CASSLDREETQYF. This chain links TRBV9 with TRBJ2-5, with 8 bases fitting TRBD1. The CDR3 sequence is 13 residues long. V shed 4 bases and J 3 bases; nucleotides not matched to a gene: 2. Germline CDR1 and CDR2: SGDLS and YYNGEE.

This clone occurred once. V is TRBV9 and J is TRBJ2-5, with TRBD2 matching over 11 bases. Per the germline V gene, CDR1 is SGDLS and CDR2 is YYNGEE. The CDR3 is made up of 16 amino acids. The J segment lost 3 bases and the V segment lost 1 base, leaving 5 bases of the junction unmatched. Here the CDR3 reads CASSVRPSGGKETQYF. CDR3 nucleotide sequence: TGTGCCAGCAGCGTACGCCCTAGCGGGGGGAAAGAGACCCAGTACTTC.

The rearrangement uses TRBV11-3 and TRBJ2-5, with unresolved D. The CDR3 sequence is 14 residues long. Deletions cut 1 base from V and 3 bases from J, with 9 bases between. Germline V gives CDR1 SGHNT, CDR2 YENEEA. This CDR3 reads CASSLGFQEETQYF. The CDR3 region has the DNA TGTGCCAGCAGCTTAGGGTTCCAAGAAGAGACCCAGTACTTC. Based on the CDR3 plus reference TRBV11-3 and TRBJ2-5, the full variable domain is EAGVVQSPRYKIIEKKQPVAFWCNPISGHNTLYWYLQNLGQGPELLIRYENEEAVDDSQLPKDRFSAERLKGVDSTLKIQPAELGDSAVYLCASSLGFQEETQYFGPGTRLLVL.

This clone has more than one count but fewer than ten. The rearrangement joins TRBV7-9 to TRBJ2-7; 11 bases are shared with TRBD1. In germline, CDR1 is SEHNR, CDR2 FQNEAQ (reference sequence). The CDR3 is 15 amino acids. V shed 5 bases and J 5 bases; nucleotides not matched to a gene: 8. The CDR3 sequence is CASSRQRTGGNEQYF. The CDR3 bases are TGTGCCAGCAGCCGGCAGAGGACAGGGGGCAACGAGCAGTACTTC.

This sequence joins TRBV5-4 and TRBJ2-1, with D perhaps TRBD2 (6 bases). The CDR3 runs 14 residues. Trimming pared 4 bases from V and 7 bases from J, leaving 15 bases between. In germline, CDR1 is SGHNT, CDR2 YYREEE (reference sequence). DNA of the CDR3: TGTGCCAGCAGCCCCGGGACTCCAGATAATGAGCAGTTCTTC. Amino acid sequence: CASSPGTPDNEQFF.

The chain recombines TRBV11-2 with TRBJ1-5; D is perhaps TRBD1 (5 bases). Germline V gene lookup returns CDR1 SGHAT and CDR2 FQNNGV. V lost 4 bases to trimming and J lost 4 bases, with 11 bases between them. The CDR3 extends over 14 amino acids. The chain's CDR3 is CASSSDGGNQPQHF. CDR3 nucleotides: TGTGCCAGCAGCTCTGACGGGGGGAATCAGCCCCAGCATTTT.

This clone was observed a handful of times. The J gene is TRBJ2-2, the V gene TRBV10-1; D gene unclear. The length of the CDR3 is 15 residues. CDR1 and CDR2 from the germline V gene are WNHNN and SYGVQD (reference sequence). With 6 bases removed from V and 0 bases from J, the gap between germline ends came to 11 bases. Written as DNA, the CDR3 is TGCGCCAGCAGCGTCGGACGGCCGAACACCGGGGAGCTGTTTTTT. It translates to CASSVGRPNTGELFF.

This rearrangement joins TRBV4-1 to TRBJ1-6; D is uncertain. With 8 bases removed from V and 0 bases from J, the gap between germline ends came to 17 bases. The length of the CDR3 is 17 residues. Germline loops: CDR1 MGHRA, CDR2 YSYEKL. Here the CDR3 DNA reads TGCGCCAGCGGTCAAGGACGGGAAAGCTCCTATAATTCACCCCTCCACTTT. It translates to CASGQGRESSYNSPLHF.

This clone appeared a single time. The CDR3: CASSLFRGGEAFF. Here the CDR3 DNA reads TGTGCCAGCAGCTTATTTAGGGGAGGTGAAGCTTTCTTT. The chain joins TRBV11-2 to TRBJ1-1; tentative D call: TRBD1 (5 bases). The V and J ends lost 2 bases and 7 bases respectively, with 11 bases between them. This CDR3 is built from 13 residues. Per germline, CDR1 SGHAT and CDR2 FQNNGV.

The V and J genes are TRBV7-9 and TRBJ2-6, with a tentative D call TRBD2 (5 bases). CDR3 length: 16 residues. Trimming took 7 bases from V and 0 from J, leaving 13 bases between them. Germline V gene lookup returns CDR1 SEHNR and CDR2 FQNEAQ (reference sequence). The CDR3 DNA sequence: TGTGCCAGCACCCCTAGCTGGAGCTCTGGGGCCAACGTCCTGACTTTC. Protein: CASTPSWSSGANVLTF.

The chain links TRBV5-1 to TRBJ1-3; D is unresolved. CDR1 and CDR2 from the germline V gene are SGHRS and YFSETQ. There are 14 residues in the CDR3. The V end was cut by 4 bases, the J end by 4 bases, with 12 bases between. This chain's CDR3 is CASSRTLEGNTIYF. For the CDR3, the DNA is TGCGCCAGCAGCAGGACGCTGGAAGGAAACACCATATATTTT.

The chain recombines TRBV4-1 with TRBJ2-2; D uncertain. The CDR3 is 15 amino acids. Germline V gene data show CDR1 as MGHRA and CDR2 as YSYEKL. Trimming took off 1 base at V and 3 bases at J, with 9 bases between the two ends. The DNA of the CDR3 is TGCGCCAGCAGCCAAGCGGACGGATACACCGGGGAGCTGTTTTTT. Amino acid sequence: CASSQADGYTGELFF.

CDR3 region: CASSGRGDNTYEQYF. CDR3 coding DNA: TGTGCCAGCAGCGGACGGGGGGACAACACCTACGAGCAGTACTTC. V usage is TRBV9 and J usage is TRBJ2-7, with D maybe TRBD2 (7 bases). The germline V gene encodes CDR1 SGDLS and CDR2 YYNGEE. The CDR3 has 15 amino acids. Trimming cost V 3 bases and J 2 bases, with 15 bases left between them.

The genes are TRBV18 and TRBJ2-7; D is perhaps TRBD2 (5 bases). The germline V gene has CDR1 KGHSH and CDR2 LQKENI. CDR3 length: 12 amino acids. V was trimmed by 5 bases and J by 3 bases, leaving 8 bases between them. This CDR3 is CASSFDYYEQYF. The DNA of the CDR3 is TGTGCCAGCTCATTTGACTACTACGAGCAGTACTTC.

Only one count was recorded for this clone. The CDR3: CASSPRGIGYTF. CDR3 in DNA: TGTGCCAGCAGCCCCCGGGGTATTGGCTACACCTTC. The V gene is TRBV7-2, the J gene TRBJ1-2; D uncertain. The CDR3 is 12 residues long. V was pared by 5 bases and J by 7 bases, with 11 bases between. CDR1 is SGHTA, CDR2 FQGNSA, per germline.

V usage is TRBV19 and J usage is TRBJ1-2; D might be TRBD1 (5 bases). The CDR3 runs 15 residues. V was cut by 5 bases and J by 3 bases, with 16 bases left in between. The germline CDR1 and CDR2 sequences are LNHDA and SQIVND (reference sequence). The DNA of the CDR3 is TGTGCCAGTAGTGTCGGGCAGGGAAGCCACTATGGCTACACCTTC. Protein sequence: CASSVGQGSHYGYTF.

The chain carries TRBV19 and TRBJ2-7, with 9 bases matching TRBD1. Germline V gene data show CDR1 as LNHDA and CDR2 as SQIVND (reference sequence). This CDR3 spans 15 amino acids. The V and J ends lost 5 bases and 3 bases, in that order; junction bases with no gene match: 8. The CDR3 DNA reads as TGTGCCAGTAGTCGATTGGGACAGGGAATCTACGAGCAGTACTTC. It specifies CASSRLGQGIYEQYF. Filled out from reference TRBV19 and TRBJ2-7, the complete variable domain reads DGGITQSPKYLFRKEGQNVTLSCEQNLNHDAMYWYRQDPGQGLRLIYYSQIVNDFQKGDIAEGYSVSREKKESFPLTVTSAQKNPTAFYLCASSRLGQGIYEQYFGPGTRLTVT.

The chain carries TRBV7-3 and TRBJ2-5; 8 bases agree with TRBD2. The CDR3 length is 15 residues. Per the germline V gene, CDR1 is SGHTA and CDR2 is FQGTGA. The V gene end was trimmed by 5 bases and the J gene end by 1 base; junction bases not matched to a gene: 6. The CDR3 region has the DNA TGTGCCAGCAGCGAGGCCGGGACTAGCCAAGAGACCCAGTACTTC. Translating gives CASSEAGTSQETQYF.

The chain employs TRBV5-1 and TRBJ1-1; the match to TRBD1 covers 7 bases. Germline trimming cut 5 bases from V and 5 bases from J; bases unmatched to any gene: 6. Germline V CDR1 and CDR2: SGHRS, YFSETQ. CDR3 size: 13 residues. The chain's CDR3 is CASSEGARTEAFF. The CDR3 DNA reads as TGCGCCAGCAGTGAGGGGGCCAGGACTGAAGCTTTCTTT. The full variable domain, rest sourced from reference TRBV5-1 and TRBJ1-1, is KAGVTQTPRYLIKTRGQQVTLSCSPISGHRSVSWYQQTPGQGLQFLFEYFSETQRNKGNFPGRFSGRQFSNSRSEMNVSTLELGDSALYLCASSEGARTEAFFGQGTRLTVV.

The chain employs TRBV5-1 and TRBJ2-5; 10 bases are shared with TRBD2. Germline V gives CDR1 SGHRS, CDR2 YFSETQ. The CDR3 totals 15 residues. The V gene end was trimmed by 1 base and the J gene end by 5 bases; junction bases not matched to a gene: 5. CDR3 nucleotides: TGCGCCAGCAGCTTGCGGCTAGCGGGAGAGGAGACCCAGTACTTC. It specifies CASSLRLAGEETQYF. The full variable domain, completed using reference TRBV5-1 and TRBJ2-5, is KAGVTQTPRYLIKTRGQQVTLSCSPISGHRSVSWYQQTPGQGLQFLFEYFSETQRNKGNFPGRFSGRQFSNSRSEMNVSTLELGDSALYLCASSLRLAGEETQYFGPGTRLLVL.

The V call is TRBV10-3, the J call TRBJ2-1; 8 nucleotides align to TRBD2. In germline, CDR1 is ENHRY, CDR2 SYGVKD. The CDR3 runs 15 residues. The ends lost 3 bases at V and 1 base at J; junction bases unmatched: 2. The CDR3 DNA reads as TGTGCCATCAGTGACTCGGGGGGGTCCTACAATGAGCAGTTCTTC. This gives the protein CAISDSGGSYNEQFF.